This paragraph reports one T cell receptor beta chain. The data belong to a study of technical replicates of blood from a few donors. Per the germline V gene, CDR1 is SEHNR and CDR2 is FQNEAQ (reference sequence). With 5 bases removed from V and 6 bases from J, the gap between germline ends came to 17 bases. This CDR3 spans 15 amino acids. The assay was immunoSEQ multiplex PCR, and TCRdb's table has in-frame clones only and misses some. The data show approximately 73,000 clones, 95% to 98% seen once. The TCR comes from a human donor in good health. Sequenced: T cells isolated from PBMCs. The gene calls are TRBV7-9 and TRBJ2-4; D unresolved. The CDR3 nucleotides are TGTGCCAGCAGCCTAATCTCCGGGTCCCTAAACATTCAGTACTTC. Translating gives CASSLISGSLNIQYF.